The source of this TCR beta chain is a study of cytomegalovirus exposure and HLA in healthy donors. Study-level findings and limits: It was reported in a later analysis that an Asian-associated ancestry cluster showed fewer N-insertions than the approximately 690-donor mean.

Remarks on this clone: Its cognate antigen is unknown.

The primer mix had 60 Vbeta and 13 Jbeta primers. Profiled with immunoSEQ multiplex PCR; TCRdb holds only in-frame clones, not every one. The sample yields roughly 57,000 clones, of which the top ten take up around 11%. V was cut by 3 bases and J by 5 bases, with 13 bases left in between. The CDR3 spans 13 residues. Germline V gives CDR1 GTSNPN, CDR2 SVGIG (reference sequence). Sequencing used PBMCs. The chain has TRBV30 and TRBJ2-5, with D possibly matching TRBD2 (5 bases). This TCR came from a man aged 18 to 29 in good health and CMV-seropositive. CDR3 sequence (DNA): TGTGCCTGGAGAAGAACAGCGGAGGAGACCCAGTACTTC. It codes for CAWRRTAEETQYF.